The 2 T cell receptor beta chains listed next were all sequenced from one sample in a study of technical replicates of blood from several donors. Repertoires were generated with immunoSEQ multiplex PCR, while TCRdb's copy carries only in-frame clones and drops some. The data hold tens of thousands of clones, with less than 95% observed a single time. The sequencing input was T cells isolated from PBMCs. These receptor sequences come from a human donor in good health.

The rearrangement uses TRBV9 and TRBJ1-2; tentatively, D is TRBD1 (5 bases). CDR1 and CDR2 from the germline V gene are SGDLS and YYNGEE. V dropped 3 bases and J dropped 0 bases, with 21 bases sitting between them. The CDR3 extends over 18 amino acids. The CDR3: CASSAPLDSTKANYGYTF. DNA for the CDR3: TGTGCCAGCAGCGCGCCCTTAGACAGTACTAAAGCTAACTATGGCTACACCTTC.

This chain links TRBV4-1 with TRBJ2-1; TRBD2 agrees at 10 bases. The germline V gene encodes CDR1 MGHRA and CDR2 YSYEKL. V gave up 1 base and J gave up 7 bases; unmatched junction bases: 7. The CDR3 sequence is 16 residues long. The CDR3 DNA reads as TGCGCCAGCAGCCAAGGGACTAGCGGTCCTTGGAATGAGCAGTTCTTC. Protein sequence: CASSQGTSGPWNEQFF.